This note documents a single T cell receptor (beta chain) sequence. This specimen comes from a study of blood T cell repertoires in COVID-19. As handled by the study authors: Amplification of reference gene primers was used by the study to estimate nucleated cell counts. The assay was immunoSEQ multiplex PCR, and TCRdb's table has in-frame clones only and misses some. The V and J calls and the clone size are those of that table, but D and trimming were determined from the DNA. The data show roughly 250,000 clones, approximately 83% seen once. Those who participated ranged in age from about 18 to 89 years and resided in some 24 US areas. Germline V gene lookup returns CDR1 MGHRA and CDR2 YSYEKL. The V and J ends lost 1 base and 2 bases respectively, with 12 bases between them. There are 15 residues in the CDR3.

The TCR was taken from a woman in her 30s who had recovered from COVID-19. The material sequenced was PBMCs or T cells enriched from blood (not recorded which). V and J are TRBV4-1 and TRBJ2-7; TRBD2 is a possible D gene (6 bases). The CDR3 region is CASSQGHGLTYEQYF. In DNA, the CDR3 is TGCGCCAGCAGCCAAGGACATGGACTAACCTACGAGCAGTACTTC.